This T cell receptor (beta chain) was observed in a study of shared clonotypes between healthy human individuals. The naive CD8 population came from CD45RO-negative cells selected for CCR7, without terminally differentiated effector memory CD45RA+ cells. Authors' analysis steps: ImmunoSEQ junction-only sequences lacked quality scores, so their filtering differed. Clones were sequenced by immunoSEQ multiplex PCR, and TCRdb holds only the in-frame ones, with some missing. V and J calls and clone size are given by that table; D and trimming were obtained from the DNA. The sample carries around 600,000 clones, 85% to 95% recorded once. The CDR3 totals 16 residues. Germline assignment: CDR1 SGHKS and CDR2 YYEKEE (reference sequence). The germline V and J ends were trimmed by 3 bases and 1 base, with 14 bases remaining between them.

Source material: naive CD8+ T cells sorted from blood. The chain recombines TRBV5-5 with TRBJ1-3; D remains ambiguous. This TCR came from a woman in her twenties or thirties in good health. This CDR3 is CASSSLASGSGNTIYF. CDR3 coding DNA: TGTGCCAGCAGCTCCCTAGCCTCGGGTTCTGGAAACACCATATATTTT.